Listed below are T cell receptor beta chains from one sample, sequenced in a study of blood T cells in healthy people across ages. TCRdb recomputed calls from the 5' RACE reads with MiXCR, one row per CDR3 protein. The sample shows 730,000 or so distinct CDR3 sequences, around 41% of them seen only once. The sequenced sample was blood. The receptors derive from an elderly man in good health. Both conserved end residues are trimmed from each CDR3. The listing skips clone size in some rows; elsewhere it reads once, few, many or a size class.

v_call: TRBV5-1; clone_size: .; cdr3_aa: ASNAGVANTEELF
v_call: TRBV25-1; clone_size: few; cdr3_aa: ASKSTGGVEKLF
v_call: TRBV4-3; clone_size: .; cdr3_aa: ASSQEAGIYGCT
v_call: TRBV20-1; clone_size: .; cdr3_aa: SALRSGYSGANVLT
v_call: TRBV20-1; clone_size: .; cdr3_aa: SAPEAGLEYEQY
v_call: TRBV10-1; clone_size: few; cdr3_aa: ASSESGSYEQF
v_call: TRBV20-1; clone_size: .; cdr3_aa: SARLGGTSYEQY
v_call: TRBV4-3; clone_size: .; cdr3_aa: ASSQVWGNYNEQY
v_call: TRBV19; clone_size: .; cdr3_aa: AIAGTPSSGANVLT
v_call: TRBV7-2; clone_size: .; cdr3_aa: ASSPRQLAGRALDMQY
v_call: TRBV2; clone_size: .; cdr3_aa: ASSGWKGALDEQY
v_call: TRBV4-2; clone_size: .; cdr3_aa: ASSQEHGYPSYNEQF
v_call: TRBV28; clone_size: few; cdr3_aa: ASSRPGTGRTDTQY